These 18 T cell receptor beta chains originate from one sample sequenced in a study of PD-1 blockade in classical Hodgkin lymphoma. The time point here: cycle 4 day 1 (C4D1), after 5 to 7 weeks of nivolumab. All patients experienced relapse after autologous stem cell transplantation, and brentuximab vedotin exposure was variable. Generated by immunoSEQ multiplex PCR, the TCRdb table keeps only in-frame clones and is missing some. The table includes roughly 52,000 clones, around nine tenths detected once. This specimen was peripheral blood mononuclear cells (PBMCs), taken before the fourth cycle of nivolumab. Receptors were obtained from a human donor with classical Hodgkin lymphoma.

V and J are TRBV7-2 and TRBJ2-7, with D hard to call. V gave up 1 base and J gave up 2 bases, with 6 bases separating them. Germline V lookup: CDR1 SGHTA, CDR2 FQGNSA. The CDR3 loop spans 13 amino acids. The chain's CDR3 is CASSLVAPYEQYF. In DNA, the CDR3 is TGTGCCAGCAGCTTAGTGGCCCCCTACGAGCAGTACTTC.

The gene calls are TRBV20-1 and TRBJ1-2; D not resolved. Germline V lookup: CDR1 DFQATT, CDR2 SNEGSKA (reference sequence). V gave up 6 bases and J gave up 3 bases, with 5 bases separating them. CDR3 length: 10 residues. CDR3 sequence (DNA): TGCAGTGCGGAGTACTATGGCTACACCTTC. This translates into CSAEYYGYTF.

This clone was recorded a few times. The chain recombines TRBV9 with TRBJ2-7; TRBD2 agrees at 11 bases. The V gene's germline CDR1 is SGDLS and CDR2 YYNGEE. V dropped 5 bases and J dropped 2; count of bases not matched to a gene: 9. The CDR3 totals 16 residues. Here the CDR3 DNA reads TGTGCCAGCAGACCCCCCATACTAGCGGGGGCCTACGAGCAGTACTTC. Its translation: CASRPPILAGAYEQYF.

This chain links TRBV11-1 with TRBJ1-2; 8 bases fit TRBD1. J gave up 6 bases and V 3 bases, and 0 bases lay outside the gene matches. CDR3 length: 12 amino acids. Germline CDR1 is SGHAT and CDR2 is FQDESV (reference sequence). In nucleotides, the CDR3 is TGTGCCAGCAGCTTGGACAGGGATGGCTACACCTTC. Protein product: CASSLDRDGYTF.

This clone was recorded only once. DNA of the CDR3: TGTGCCAGCAGTTTAAACAGGGGGGATCAGCCCCAGCATTTT. It is translated as CASSLNRGDQPQHF. V usage is TRBV27 and J usage is TRBJ1-5, with 8 nucleotides matching TRBD1. Germline CDR1 reads MNHEY; CDR2 reads SMNVEV (reference sequence). Trimming removed 2 bases from V and 5 bases from J; junction bases left unmatched: 2. This CDR3 comprises 14 residues.

This clone was detected only once. The chain couples TRBV29-1 to TRBJ2-4; D may be TRBD1 (6 bases). Trimming removed 0 bases from V and 0 bases from J, with 12 bases in between. This CDR3 has 16 amino acids. CDR1 is SQVTM and CDR2 is ANQGSEA in the germline V gene. The CDR3 spells CSVEDRDNLAKNIQYF. In nucleotides, the CDR3 is TGCAGCGTTGAAGACCGGGACAACCTAGCCAAAAACATTCAGTACTTC.

This chain links TRBV7-9 with TRBJ2-4, with a possible D match to TRBD1 (7 bases). The germline V and J ends were trimmed by 5 bases and 0 bases, with 14 bases remaining between them. The V gene's germline CDR1 is SEHNR and CDR2 FQNEAQ (reference sequence). The CDR3 runs 16 residues. The CDR3: CASSPGGGLAKNIQYF. CDR3 nucleotides: TGTGCCAGCAGCCCAGGAGGGGGCCTAGCCAAAAACATTCAGTACTTC. Full variable domain (outside the CDR3, taken from reference TRBV7-9 and TRBJ2-4): DTGVSQNPRHKITKRGQNVTFRCDPISEHNRLYWYRQTLGQGPEFLTYFQNEAQLEKSRLLSDRFSAERPKGSFSTLEIQRTEQGDSAMYLCASSPGGGLAKNIQYFGAGTRLSVL.

The V call is TRBV27, the J call TRBJ1-6; weak D call: TRBD1 (5 bases). The V end was cut by 5 bases, the J end by 5 bases, with 10 bases between. Looked up from germline, CDR1 is MNHEY and CDR2 is SMNVEV (reference sequence). The CDR3 consists of 14 residues. CDR3 amino acids: CASSGQGHNSPLHF. The CDR3 DNA reads as TGTGCCAGCAGTGGGCAGGGTCATAATTCACCCCTCCACTTT.

The chain is built from TRBV5-4 and TRBJ2-2, with D tentatively TRBD2 (7 bases). The germline CDR1 and CDR2 sequences are SGHNT and YYREEE (reference sequence). V lost 0 bases to trimming and J lost 1 base, with 16 bases between them. The CDR3 spans 18 residues. The CDR3 reads CASSLARGAGMNTGELFF. The CDR3 nucleotides read TGTGCCAGCAGCTTGGCCCGGGGGGCAGGGATGAACACCGGGGAGCTGTTTTTT.

The V and J genes are TRBV4-3 and TRBJ2-7; TRBD1 matches at 10 bases. V trimming: 0 bases; J trimming: 3 bases; junction bases outside the gene matches: 5. The germline CDR1 and CDR2 sequences are LGHNA and YSLEER. CDR3 length: 16 residues. The CDR3 sequence is CASSQDHRTGGYEQYF. The CDR3 bases are TGCGCCAGCAGCCAAGATCACCGGACAGGGGGCTACGAGCAGTACTTC.

The rearrangement joins TRBV7-2 to TRBJ2-1; TRBD2 matches 7 bases. In germline, CDR1 is SGHTA, CDR2 FQGNSA. This CDR3 region has 18 residues. V lost 1 base, J lost 12 bases, and 21 bases stayed unmatched. CDR3 nucleotides: TGTGCCAGCAGCTTAGGGGGGACCAGCGGGAACACAATGAGCAGGCAGTTCTTC. Protein sequence: CASSLGGTSGNTMSRQFF.

The chain is built from TRBV6-5 and TRBJ2-7; D remains unclear. The CDR3 consists of 15 residues. V was pared by 2 bases and J by 7 bases, with 18 bases between. The germline V gene encodes CDR1 MNHEY and CDR2 SVGAGI. The CDR3: CASSYAAEPPREQYF. The CDR3 DNA reads as TGTGCCAGCAGTTACGCGGCAGAGCCCCCTCGGGAGCAGTACTTC.

The chain recombines TRBV11-1 with TRBJ2-2; D gene ambiguous. The germline V and J ends were trimmed by 1 base and 1 base, with 10 bases remaining between them. The CDR3 totals 16 residues. Germline lookup yields CDR1 SGHAT and CDR2 FQDESV (reference sequence). The CDR3, as DNA: TGTGCCAGCAGCTTAGAGTGGTCGGAGAACACCGGGGAGCTGTTTTTT. It yields the protein CASSLEWSENTGELFF.

V usage is TRBV5-1 and J usage is TRBJ2-3, with unresolved D. This CDR3 contains 14 residues. Trimming shortened V by 6 bases and J by 0 bases, and 11 bases separated the two germline ends. Per germline, CDR1 SGHRS and CDR2 YFSETQ. The CDR3 DNA follows: TGCGCCAGCAATACAGTCGGTAGCACAGATACGCAGTATTTT. Its protein is CASNTVGSTDTQYF.

The rearrangement links TRBV10-1 to TRBJ2-7, with a tentative D call TRBD1 (6 bases). The CDR3 loop spans 13 amino acids. The V and J ends lost 0 bases and 4 bases respectively, with 7 bases between them. Germline-derived CDR1 and CDR2 are WNHNN and SYGVQD (reference sequence). The CDR3 is CASSESGAYEQYF. The CDR3, as DNA: TGCGCCAGCAGTGAGTCGGGGGCATACGAGCAGTACTTC.

The rearrangement uses TRBV2 and TRBJ1-2; no clear D. Trimming took off 5 bases at V and 8 bases at J, with 15 bases between the two ends. The germline V gene has CDR1 SNHLY and CDR2 FYNNEI. There are 13 residues in the CDR3. In DNA, the CDR3 is TGTGCCAGCAGTAAAAAGTCCCCGGACGGCTACACCTTC. Its translation is CASSKKSPDGYTF.

This sequence joins TRBV11-2 and TRBJ2-2; 7 nucleotides align to TRBD2. The germline CDR1 and CDR2 sequences are SGHAT and FQNNGV. The trim removed 6 bases at V and 4 bases at J, leaving 11 bases unmatched. This CDR3 is 16 amino acids long. CDR3 loop: CASSLRFGRATGELFF. The DNA of the CDR3 is TGTGCCAGCAGTTTGCGTTTTGGGAGGGCCACCGGGGAGCTGTTTTTT.

J is TRBJ1-1 and V is TRBV7-2; D not resolved. Germline CDR1 SGHTA, CDR2 FQGNSA. The ends were cut back, 1 base at V and 3 bases at J, with 9 bases in the middle. The CDR3 totals 14 residues. CDR3 protein: CASSLGEGYTEAFF. CDR3 bases: TGTGCCAGCAGCTTAGGGGAGGGCTACACTGAAGCTTTCTTT.